The clone carrying this TCR beta chain showed up many times. V was shortened by 6 bases and J by 0 bases, with 25 bases between the two germline ends. Germline V lookup: CDR1 DFQATT, CDR2 SNEGSKA (reference sequence). There are 18 residues in the CDR3. Using its own MiXCR run on the 5' RACE reads, TCRdb lists one record per CDR3 protein. Counted here are about 210,000 distinct CDR3 sequences, roughly 6.3% occurring once; the ten biggest clones make up approximately 0.99%. This record belongs to a study of T cells after yellow fever vaccination. The gene calls are TRBV20-1 and TRBJ2-3; D not certain. Sample: CD4+ T cells sorted from PBMCs, taken on the day of the yellow fever booster vaccination. The clonotype comes from a man aged 25 to 40 who received the YFV17D yellow fever vaccine. CDR3 region: CSASFRARHETSTDTQYF. As DNA, the CDR3 is TGCAGTGCCTCGTTTCGCGCTAGACACGAGACTAGCACAGATACGCAGTATTTT.